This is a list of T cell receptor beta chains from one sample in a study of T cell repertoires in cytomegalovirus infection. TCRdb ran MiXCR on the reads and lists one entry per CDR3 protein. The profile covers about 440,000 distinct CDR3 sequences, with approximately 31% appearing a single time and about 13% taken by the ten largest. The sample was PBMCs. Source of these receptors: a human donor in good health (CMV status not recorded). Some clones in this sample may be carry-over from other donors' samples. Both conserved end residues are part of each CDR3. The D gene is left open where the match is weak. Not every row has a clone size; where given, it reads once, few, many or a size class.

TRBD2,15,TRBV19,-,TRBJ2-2,TGTGCCAGTAGTCTTAGCGGGGGTTACACCGGGGAGCTGTTTTTT,CASSLSGGYTGELFF
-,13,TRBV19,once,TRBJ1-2,TGTGCCAGTAGCCCGGACCCCGACTATGGCTACACCTTC,CASSPDPDYGYTF
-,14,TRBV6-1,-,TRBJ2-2,TGTGCCAGCAGTGTGCAGGGGTGGACCGGGGAGCTGTTTTTT,CASSVQGWTGELFF
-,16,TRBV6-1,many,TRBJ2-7,TGTGCCAGCAGTTCCCCTGGGAGCGTCCGTCCGTTTGAGCAGTACTTC,CASSSPGSVRPFEQYF
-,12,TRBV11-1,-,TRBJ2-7,TGTGCCAGCAGCTTCAGGGACTACGAGCAGTACTTC,CASSFRDYEQYF
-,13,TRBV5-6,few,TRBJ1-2,TGTGCCAGCAGCGACCAGGGGAACTATGGCTACACCTTC,CASSDQGNYGYTF
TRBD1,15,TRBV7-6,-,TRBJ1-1,TGTGCCAGCAGCTCCACACAGGGGAGCGGGACTGAAGCTTTCTTT,CASSSTQGSGTEAFF
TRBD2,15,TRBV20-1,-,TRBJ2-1,TGCAGTGCTCGCCTAGCGGGGGCGTCTGGCAATGAGCAGTTCTTC,CSARLAGASGNEQFF
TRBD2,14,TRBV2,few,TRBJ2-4,TGTGCCAACACTCGGCCGGGGGGGCGCAACATTCAGTACTTC,CANTRPGGRNIQYF
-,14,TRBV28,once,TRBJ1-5,TGTGCCGGGTGGGGGGCCTACGGCAATCAGCCCCAGCATTTT,CAGWGAYGNQPQHF
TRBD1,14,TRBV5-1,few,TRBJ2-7,TGCGCCAGCAGCACGACAGGGGTCGGCTACGAGCAGTACTTC,CASSTTGVGYEQYF
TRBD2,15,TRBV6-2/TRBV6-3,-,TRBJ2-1,TGTGCCAGCACCCCGGGTCTAGCGGGGGCCCATGAGCAGTTCTTC,CASTPGLAGAHEQFF
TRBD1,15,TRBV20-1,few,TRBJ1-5,TGCAGTGCTAGAGATGGATCAGGGGGCTATCAGCCCCAGCATTTT,CSARDGSGGYQPQHF
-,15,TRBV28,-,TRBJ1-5,TGTGCCAGCAGTCTCACACAGGACAGCAATCAGCCCCAGCATTTT,CASSLTQDSNQPQHF
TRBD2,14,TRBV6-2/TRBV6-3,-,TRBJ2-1,TGTGCCAGCCAGAGGGCGGGGGGGAACAATGAGCAGTTCTTC,CASQRAGGNNEQFF
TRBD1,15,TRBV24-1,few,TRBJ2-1,TGTGCCACCAGTGAGTTTGACAGGGGGCGGAATGAGCAGTTCTTC,CATSEFDRGRNEQFF
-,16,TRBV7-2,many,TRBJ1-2,TGTGCCAGCAGCCCCGAAGGGGGAGGGAAGTTTTATGGCTACACCTTC,CASSPEGGGKFYGYTF
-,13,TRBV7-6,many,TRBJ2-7,TGTGCCAGCAGCGCAACGGGTCGGGGGGAGCAGTACTTC,CASSATGRGEQYF
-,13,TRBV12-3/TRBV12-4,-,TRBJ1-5,TGTGCCAGCAGTTTAATCTGGGATCATCCCCAGCATTTT,CASSLIWDHPQHF
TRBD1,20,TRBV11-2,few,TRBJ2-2,TGTGCCAGCATCCAGGTCCCGTTGCTTGCGGGACAGGAGAACACCGGGGAGCTGTTTTTT,CASIQVPLLAGQENTGELFF
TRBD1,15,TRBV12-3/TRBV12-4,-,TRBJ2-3,TGTGCCAGCAGTTCCCCGGACAGGGGACCAGATACGCAGTATTTT,CASSSPDRGPDTQYF
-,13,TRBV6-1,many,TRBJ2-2,TGTGCCAGCATCCTACTACGGGCCGGGGAGCTGTTTTTT,CASILLRAGELFF
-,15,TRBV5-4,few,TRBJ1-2,TGTGCCAGCAGCTTGGAGCGGGGGCGCGGCTATGGCTACACCTTC,CASSLERGRGYGYTF
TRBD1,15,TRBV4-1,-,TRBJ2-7,TGCGCCAGCAGCCAAGTTCCAGGGGGCGGAAACGAGCAGTACTTC,CASSQVPGGGNEQYF
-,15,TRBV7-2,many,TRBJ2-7,TGTGCCAGCAGCTTGATGGACGGAAGCTCCTACGAGCAGTACTTC,CASSLMDGSSYEQYF
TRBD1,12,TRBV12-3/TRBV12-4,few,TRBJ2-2,TGTGCCAGCACCCAGGGGGCCGGGGAGCTGTTTTTT,CASTQGAGELFF
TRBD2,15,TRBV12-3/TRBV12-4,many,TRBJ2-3,TGTGCCAGCAGAAGAGCGGGGGGGAGCACAGATACGCAGTATTTT,CASRRAGGSTDTQYF
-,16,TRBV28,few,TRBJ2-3,TGTGCCAGCAGTCCCGCGGAGGGGAGAAGCACAGATACGCAGTATTTT,CASSPAEGRSTDTQYF
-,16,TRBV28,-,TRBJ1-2,TGTGCCAGCAGTTTAATCCTCGCCAGCCAAGCCTATGGCTACACCTTC,CASSLILASQAYGYTF
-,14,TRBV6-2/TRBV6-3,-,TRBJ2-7,TGTGCCAGCAGTTACTTGGATTCCTCCTACGAGCAGTACTTC,CASSYLDSSYEQYF
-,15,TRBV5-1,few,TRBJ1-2,TGCGCCAGCAGCTTGAGCGTAGGCTTAAACTATGGCTACACCTTC,CASSLSVGLNYGYTF
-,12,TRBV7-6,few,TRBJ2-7,TGTGCCAGCAGCAACGCGGATTCCGAGCAGTACTTC,CASSNADSEQYF
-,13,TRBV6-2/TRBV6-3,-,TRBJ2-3,TGTGCCAGCGGTTGGGGACTCACAGATACGCAGTATTTT,CASGWGLTDTQYF
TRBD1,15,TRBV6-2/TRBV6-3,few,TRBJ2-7,TGTGCCAGCAAAGGGACAGGGGGCATTGCCTACGAGCAGTACTTC,CASKGTGGIAYEQYF
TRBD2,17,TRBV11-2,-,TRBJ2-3,TGTGCCAGCCGGGGACTAGCGGGGTTGACTAGCACAGATACGCAGTATTTT,CASRGLAGLTSTDTQYF
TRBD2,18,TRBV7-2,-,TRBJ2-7,TGTGCCAGCAGCTTAGAGGCGGGGATAGCGGGGGACTCCTACGAGAAGTACTTC,CASSLEAGIAGDSYEKYF
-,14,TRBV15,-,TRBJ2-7,TGTGCCACCATCAGAGAACCGGGCGCCTACGAGCAGTACTTC,CATIREPGAYEQYF
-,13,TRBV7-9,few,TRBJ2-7,TGTGCCACCGGCGGCCTAACCTCAACGACGCAGTACTTC,CATGGLTSTTQYF